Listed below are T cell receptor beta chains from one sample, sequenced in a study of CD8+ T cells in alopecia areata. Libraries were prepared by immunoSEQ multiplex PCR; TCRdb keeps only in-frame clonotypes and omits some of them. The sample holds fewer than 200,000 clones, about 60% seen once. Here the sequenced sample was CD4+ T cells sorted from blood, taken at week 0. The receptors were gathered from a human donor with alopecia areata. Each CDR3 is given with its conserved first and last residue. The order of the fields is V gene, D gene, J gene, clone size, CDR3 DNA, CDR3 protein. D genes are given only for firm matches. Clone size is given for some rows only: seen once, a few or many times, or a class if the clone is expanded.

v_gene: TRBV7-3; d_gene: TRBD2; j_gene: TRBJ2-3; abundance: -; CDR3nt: TGTGCCAGCAGCTTAGGAGCGGGGGCAGTGTCAGATACGCAGTATTTT; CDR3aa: CASSLGAGAVSDTQYF
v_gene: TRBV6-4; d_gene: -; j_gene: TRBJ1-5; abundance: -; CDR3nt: TGTGCCAGCAGTGACTCCCTAGCGGCGTATCAGCCCCAGCATTTT; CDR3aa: CASSDSLAAYQPQHF
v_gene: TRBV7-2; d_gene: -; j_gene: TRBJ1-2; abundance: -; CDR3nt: TGTGCCAGCAGCTTAGATTACGCAGGGACCTATGGCTACACCTTC; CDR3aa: CASSLDYAGTYGYTF
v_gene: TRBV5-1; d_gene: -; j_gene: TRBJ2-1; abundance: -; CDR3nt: TGCGCCAGCAGCCAAAACCCGACCCTAGGGGTTGAAAGCTCCTACAATGAGCAGTTCTTC; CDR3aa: CASSQNPTLGVESSYNEQFF
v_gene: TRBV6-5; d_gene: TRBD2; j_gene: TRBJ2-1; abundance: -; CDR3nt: TGTGCCAGCAGTTACTACGGGACTAGCGGGAACAATGAGCAGTTCTTC; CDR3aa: CASSYYGTSGNNEQFF
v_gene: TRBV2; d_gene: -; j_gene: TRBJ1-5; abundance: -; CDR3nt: TGTGCCAGCACGGGGGATGATCAGCCCCAGCATTTT; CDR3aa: CASTGDDQPQHF
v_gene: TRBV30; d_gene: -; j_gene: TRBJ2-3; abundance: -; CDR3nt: TGTGCCTGGAACCGTAGACAGTTAGATACGCAGTATTTT; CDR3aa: CAWNRRQLDTQYF
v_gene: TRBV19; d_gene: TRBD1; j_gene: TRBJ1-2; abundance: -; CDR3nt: TGTGCCAGTAGTATGACAGGGGACAACTATGGCTACACCTTC; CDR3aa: CASSMTGDNYGYTF
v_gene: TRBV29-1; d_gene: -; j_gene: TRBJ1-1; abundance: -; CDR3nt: TGCAGCGTTGGGTTGAGTGGGGAAGCTTTCTTT; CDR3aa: CSVGLSGEAFF
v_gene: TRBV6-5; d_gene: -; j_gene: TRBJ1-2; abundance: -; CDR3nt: TGTGCCAGCAGTTACTCGGAGATTAACTATGGCTACACCTTC; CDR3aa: CASSYSEINYGYTF
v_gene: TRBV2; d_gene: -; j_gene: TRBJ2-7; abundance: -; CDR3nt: TGTGCCAGCAGTGATGGCGGGAAGGAATGGAACGAGCAGTACTTC; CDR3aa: CASSDGGKEWNEQYF
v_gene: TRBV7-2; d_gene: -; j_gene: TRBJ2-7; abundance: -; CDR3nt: TGTGCCAGCAGCTGGGGCCCGGGCAGGGGGGACTACGAGCAGTACTTC; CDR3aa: CASSWGPGRGDYEQYF
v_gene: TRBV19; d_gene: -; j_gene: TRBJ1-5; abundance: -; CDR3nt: TGTGCCAGTAGTATGGCCGGGACACTCAATCAGCCCCAGCATTTT; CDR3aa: CASSMAGTLNQPQHF
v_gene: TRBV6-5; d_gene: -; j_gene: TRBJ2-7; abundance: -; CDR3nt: TGTGCCAGCAGAACTACGGGGGAGCAGTACTTC; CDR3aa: CASRTTGEQYF
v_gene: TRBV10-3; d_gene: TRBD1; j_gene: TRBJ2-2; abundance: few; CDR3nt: TGTGCCATCAGTGAGTCGCCCGGGACAGGGTCGAACACCGGGGAGCTGTTTTTT; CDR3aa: CAISESPGTGSNTGELFF
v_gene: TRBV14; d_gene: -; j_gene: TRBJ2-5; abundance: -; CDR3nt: TGTGCCAGCAGCCATTACGGAGAGACCCAGTACTTC; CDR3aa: CASSHYGETQYF
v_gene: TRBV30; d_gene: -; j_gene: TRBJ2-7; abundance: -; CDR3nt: TGTGCCTGGAGCCCTTCGGAACTGAGCTACGAGCAGTACTTC; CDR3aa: CAWSPSELSYEQYF
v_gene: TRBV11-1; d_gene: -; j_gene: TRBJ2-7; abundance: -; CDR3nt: TGTGCCAGCAGCTTAGGGGCAGCGTCCTACGAGCAGTACTTC; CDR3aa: CASSLGAASYEQYF
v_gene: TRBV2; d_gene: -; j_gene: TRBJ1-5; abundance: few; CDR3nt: TGTGCCACCTCGGCATTGGCCGGGCAGCCCCAGCATTTT; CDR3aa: CATSALAGQPQHF
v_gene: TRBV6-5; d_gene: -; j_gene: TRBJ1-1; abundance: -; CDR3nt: TGTGCCAGCACCCACGGGGGGAACACTGAAGCTTTCTTT; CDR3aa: CASTHGGNTEAFF
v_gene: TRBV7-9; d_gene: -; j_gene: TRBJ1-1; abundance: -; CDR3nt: TGTGCCAGCAGCCTCAACCCCCAGGTCCCGAACACTGAAGCTTTCTTT; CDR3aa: CASSLNPQVPNTEAFF
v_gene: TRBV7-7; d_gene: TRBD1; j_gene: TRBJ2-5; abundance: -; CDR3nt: TGTGCTAGCAGCCCACCGGGACAGGGTTACGAGACCCAGTACTTC; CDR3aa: CASSPPGQGYETQYF
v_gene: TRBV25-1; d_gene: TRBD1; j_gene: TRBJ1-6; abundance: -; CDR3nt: TGTGCCAGCAGTGTCACAGGGGGCTCCTCACCCCTCCACTTT; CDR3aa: CASSVTGGSSPLHF
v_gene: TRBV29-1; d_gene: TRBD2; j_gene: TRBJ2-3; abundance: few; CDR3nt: TGCAGCGTCGAAACGACTAGCGGGGGGGCCGAAAAAGCGCAGTATTTT; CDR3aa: CSVETTSGGAEKAQYF
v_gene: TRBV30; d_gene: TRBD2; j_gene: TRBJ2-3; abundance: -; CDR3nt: TGTGCCTGGAGTGGCCCTAGCGGGGGCCGCACAGATACGCAGTATTTT; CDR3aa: CAWSGPSGGRTDTQYF
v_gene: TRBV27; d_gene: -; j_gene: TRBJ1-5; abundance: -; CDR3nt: TGTGCCAGCAGTTTAATGTACGGACGGGGCAATCAGCCCCAGCATTTT; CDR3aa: CASSLMYGRGNQPQHF
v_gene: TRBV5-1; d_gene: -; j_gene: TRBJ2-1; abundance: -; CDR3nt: TGCGCCAGCAGCTTGGACGGCCGAGGGGATGAGCAGTTCTTC; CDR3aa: CASSLDGRGDEQFF
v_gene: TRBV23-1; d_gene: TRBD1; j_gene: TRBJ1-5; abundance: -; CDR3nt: TGCGCCAGCAGTCCGGGATCCCTGGACAGGGGGCGCGGCAATCAGCCCCAGCATTTT; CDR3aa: CASSPGSLDRGRGNQPQHF
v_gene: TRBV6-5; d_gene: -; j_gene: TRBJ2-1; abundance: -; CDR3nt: TGTGCCAGCAGCCCAAACCTCGGCCGGCCTGAGCAGTTCTTC; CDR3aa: CASSPNLGRPEQFF
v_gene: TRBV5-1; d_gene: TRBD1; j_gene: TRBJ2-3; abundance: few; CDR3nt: TGCGCCAGCAAGACAGGGCTCCCGGCAGATACGCAGTATTTT; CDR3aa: CASKTGLPADTQYF
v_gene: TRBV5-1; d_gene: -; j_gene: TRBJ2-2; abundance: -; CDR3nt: TGCGCCAGCAGCTTGGTGTACGGGGCAGGCACCGGGGAGCTGTTTTTT; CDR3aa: CASSLVYGAGTGELFF
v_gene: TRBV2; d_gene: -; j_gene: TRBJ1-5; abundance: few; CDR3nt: TGTGCCAGCAGTCCGAGAGACAGTTTCAATCAGCCCCAGCATTTT; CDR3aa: CASSPRDSFNQPQHF
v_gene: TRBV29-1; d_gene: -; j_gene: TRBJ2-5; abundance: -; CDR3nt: TGCAGCGTTTGGCAGGACGGACAGCGGGAGACCCAGTACTTC; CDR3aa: CSVWQDGQRETQYF
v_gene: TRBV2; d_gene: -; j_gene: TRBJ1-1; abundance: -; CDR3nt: TGTGCCAGCAGCGCGGACGGTGGCATGAACACTGAAGCTTTCTTT; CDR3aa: CASSADGGMNTEAFF
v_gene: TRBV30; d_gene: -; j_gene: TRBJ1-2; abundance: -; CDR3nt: TGTGCCTGGAGTGTCTCCATTCTCTATGGCTACACCTTC; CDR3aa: CAWSVSILYGYTF
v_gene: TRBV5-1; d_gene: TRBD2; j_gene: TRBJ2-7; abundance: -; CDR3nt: TGCGCCAGCAGCTTGATCGGGGAGGGAGACGAGCAGTACTTC; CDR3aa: CASSLIGEGDEQYF
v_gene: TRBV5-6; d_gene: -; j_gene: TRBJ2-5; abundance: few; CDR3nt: TGTGCCAGCGGATGGGACTCCCAAGGGACCCAGTACTTC; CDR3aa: CASGWDSQGTQYF
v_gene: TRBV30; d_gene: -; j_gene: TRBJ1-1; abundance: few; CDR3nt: TGTGCCTACCAACACAGGGTCACTGAAGCTTTCTTT; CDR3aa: CAYQHRVTEAFF
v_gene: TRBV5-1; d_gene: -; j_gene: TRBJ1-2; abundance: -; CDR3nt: TGCGCCAGCAGCCCGGAACAGGGAGGGTGGGGAGGCTACACCTTC; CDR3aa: CASSPEQGGWGGYTF
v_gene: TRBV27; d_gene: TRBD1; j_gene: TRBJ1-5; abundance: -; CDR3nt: TGTGCCAGCAGTCAAGGTCCGGGACAGGGTAGGAATCAGCCCCAGCATTTT; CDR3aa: CASSQGPGQGRNQPQHF
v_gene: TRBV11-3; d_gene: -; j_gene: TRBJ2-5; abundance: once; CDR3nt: TGTGCCAGCAGCTCCGATCGGGAGACCCAGTACTTC; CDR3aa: CASSSDRETQYF
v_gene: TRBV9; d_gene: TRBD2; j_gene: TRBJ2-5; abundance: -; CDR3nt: TGTGCCAGCAGCGTAGGATCTAGCGGGGGACTCGGGGAGCAAGAGACCCAGTACTTC; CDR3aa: CASSVGSSGGLGEQETQYF
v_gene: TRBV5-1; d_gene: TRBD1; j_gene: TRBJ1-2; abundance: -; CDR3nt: TGCGCCAGCAGCTTAGGACAGGGGGCCAGCGGCTACACCTTC; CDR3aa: CASSLGQGASGYTF
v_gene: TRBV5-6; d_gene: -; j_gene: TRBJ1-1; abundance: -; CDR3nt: TGTGCCAGCAGCTTGCGCCTTAGGGGGGGCACTGAAGCTTTCTTT; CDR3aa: CASSLRLRGGTEAFF
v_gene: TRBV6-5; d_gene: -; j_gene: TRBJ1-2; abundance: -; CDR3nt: TGTGCCAGCAGTTACTACGGCAGGGCCATGCATGGCTACACCTTC; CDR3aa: CASSYYGRAMHGYTF
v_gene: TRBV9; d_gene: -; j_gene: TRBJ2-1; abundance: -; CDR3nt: TGTGCCAGCAGCGGGGCAGGGCCGCCTACCTACAATGAGCAGTTCTTC; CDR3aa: CASSGAGPPTYNEQFF